This TCR beta chain came from a study of regulatory T cells in long-lasting Graves disease. The wider study: The study enrolled newly diagnosed Graves' patients on antithyroid drugs under 3 months. Study results and caveats: Accuracy was perhaps lowered by the small sample size.

Both iRepertoire HTBI primers and Arm-PCR of CDR3 regions were used to build the TCR beta libraries. TCRdb fed the multiplex PCR reads into MiXCR, producing one record per CDR3 protein. The table has more than 450,000 distinct CDR3 sequences, 12% seen once. The time point here: newly diagnosed GD, antithyroid drugs for less than 3 months. Generation of the TCR library employed RNA extracted from PBMCs. Graves' disease was diagnosed by American Thyroid Association guidelines. Regarding this clonotype: Antigen specificity is unknown. The CDR3 does not end in the conserved phenylalanine or tryptophan, so this is likely a read error.

Germline loops: CDR1 MNHEY, CDR2 SMNVEV (reference sequence). V was cut by 4 bases and J by 4 bases, with 5 bases left in between. The CDR3 is 12 residues long. These data were also filed under a second study, of T cells in Graves' hyperthyroidism and ophthalmopathy. According to that study: TCR CDR3 regions were first amplified by RT-PCR with HTBI primers.

The input for sequencing was peripheral blood mononuclear cells (PBMCs), taken at new diagnosis, from a patient treated with antithyroid drugs. The TCR originated in a woman aged 25 to 39 with Graves disease. V is TRBV27 and J is TRBJ2-1; D gene ambiguous. CDR3 residues: CASSSIYNEQFL. CDR3 nucleotide sequence: TGTGCCAGCAGTTCAATATACAATGAGCAGTTCCTC.